Sequencing of this T cell receptor beta chain was carried out in a study of identical twins listed by TCRdb under 2016. Background for the entire study: The study deep-sequenced TCR alpha and beta repertoires from monozygotic twins, unrelated adults of various ages and cord blood to test whether fetal clonotypes persist. Replicate twin experiments were performed at different times using different library preparation protocols to rule out contamination.

The sample holds many counts of this clonotype. The target of this receptor is not known. No base qualities exist here, and no much larger clone lies one base off it. Here is what the overall study found, with its caveats: Zero-insertion analyses could be partly confounded by invariant T cells such as MAIT and iNKT, although diverse VJ usage argued against such confounding for most clonotypes. Recombination models systematically underestimated out-of-frame TCR alpha sharing in monozygotic twins but agreed with sharing between unrelated individuals. Fewer insertions were carried by abundant cord blood beta clonotypes; a weaker similar trend was observed in young adult naive repertoires, while no such trend was observed in memory repertoires. Excess twin sharing in beta out-of-frame sequences was weaker because fewer shared sequences lowered the signal-to-noise ratio. Because the same donors could not be followed over many years, the conclusions depended on cross-sectional statistical analysis. Out-of-frame TCR alpha sequences shared between twins showed an excess of low generation-probability sequences compared with coincidental sharing between unrelated individuals.

Only healthy Caucasian donors were included. Using Miltenyi CD45RO+ enrichment and human naive T-cell isolation kits, memory (CD45RO+) and naive T cells were isolated from PBMC. The germline V gene gives CDR1 as ENHRY and CDR2 as SYGVKD. Trimming at the junction amounts to 2 bases on V and 8 bases on J, and the germline ends lie 21 bases apart. From the cysteine through the phenylalanine, the CDR3 covers 16 amino acids. The retained sequence is limited to the CDR3, 48 bases, with the frame set at the first base. Library construction relied on 5' RACE. The listed sequencing device is Illumina HiSeq 2000. Template switching introduced a universal primer binding site; the final cDNA contained a unique molecular identifier, enabling accurate counting of TCR cDNA molecules. Specific primers in the conserved constant-segment region were used to synthesize first-strand cDNA for the TCR alpha and beta chains. To control for contamination, each cDNA library was double barcoded with a SMART-Mk sample barcode plus Illumina barcodes. TruSeq adapter sequences, together with Illumina sample barcodes, were added in two successive PCR steps. TCR alpha and beta cDNA libraries were sequenced on the Illumina HiSeq platform with custom primers. Turning to the authors' computational methods: Unique molecular identifiers were extracted from raw reads with MiGEC, and CDR3 positions were determined with MiXCR. Recombination models were inferred per individual with the repgenHMM and IGoR tools using an EM algorithm. The tcR package in R was used for shared clonotype analysis, with sharing normalized by the product of cloneset sizes. To study raw recombination free of thymic and clonal selection effects, out-of-frame nonproductive sequences were analyzed. The public sequencing data were trimmed at Q25 with fastp and processed into clonotypes with MiXCR by TCRdb, which kept only in-frame beta chains. Entries are consolidated by CDR3 protein sequence, retaining the most common genes and DNA. Clone size and V and J calls follow TCRdb, not the original study. This sample has 130,000 to 150,000 distinct CDR3 sequences in its table, and around 3.6% of those were observed once. The ten largest clones take up roughly 8% of the sample.

The clonotype was recovered from a man between 18 and 29 years old in good health. The sample taken for sequencing was memory T cells sorted from blood. In light of the paper, this sample's cell subset or site label describes: CD45RO+ enriched T cells. The V gene is TRBV10-3 and the J gene is TRBJ1-2; TRBD1 might be the D gene, on 6 matching bases. DNA sequence: TGTGCCATCAGTGAGCTCGGGGGCGGGGGCGCCGGCGGCTACACCTTC. Its protein reads: CAISELGGGGAGGYTF.